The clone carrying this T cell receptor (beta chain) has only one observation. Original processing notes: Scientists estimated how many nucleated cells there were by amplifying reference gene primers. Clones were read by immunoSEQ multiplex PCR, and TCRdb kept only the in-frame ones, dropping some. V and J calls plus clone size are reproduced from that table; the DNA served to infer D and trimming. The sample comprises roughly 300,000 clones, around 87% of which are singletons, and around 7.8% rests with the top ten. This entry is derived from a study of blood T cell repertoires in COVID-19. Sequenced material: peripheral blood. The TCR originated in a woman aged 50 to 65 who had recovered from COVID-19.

CDR3 bases: TGTGCCTGGAGTGCGAGATATACAGGGCCCGCTCTTCATGGCTACACCTTC. Its protein is CAWSARYTGPALHGYTF. This sequence joins TRBV30 and TRBJ1-2; D is perhaps TRBD1 (6 bases). Germline lookup yields CDR1 GTSNPN and CDR2 SVGIG (reference sequence). The CDR3 has 17 amino acids. Between the trimmed V and J ends, which lost 1 base and 6 bases, there was a span of 24 bases.